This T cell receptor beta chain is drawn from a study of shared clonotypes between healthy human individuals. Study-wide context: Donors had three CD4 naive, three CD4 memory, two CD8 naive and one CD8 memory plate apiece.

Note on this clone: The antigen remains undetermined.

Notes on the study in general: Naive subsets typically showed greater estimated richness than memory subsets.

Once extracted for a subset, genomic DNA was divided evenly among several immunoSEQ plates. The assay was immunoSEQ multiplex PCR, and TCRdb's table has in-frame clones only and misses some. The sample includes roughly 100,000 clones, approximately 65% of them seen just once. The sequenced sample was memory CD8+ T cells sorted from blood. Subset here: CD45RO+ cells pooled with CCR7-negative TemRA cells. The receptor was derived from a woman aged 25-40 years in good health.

In nucleotides, the CDR3 is TGTGCCAGCAGCTTACTTGGCCCACACAATGAGCAGTTCTTC. It translates to CASSLLGPHNEQFF. The V and J genes are TRBV7-2 and TRBJ2-1; D remains unclear. Per germline, CDR1 SGHTA and CDR2 FQGNSA. Trimming took 2 bases from V and 5 from J, leaving 10 bases between them. CDR3 length: 14 residues.